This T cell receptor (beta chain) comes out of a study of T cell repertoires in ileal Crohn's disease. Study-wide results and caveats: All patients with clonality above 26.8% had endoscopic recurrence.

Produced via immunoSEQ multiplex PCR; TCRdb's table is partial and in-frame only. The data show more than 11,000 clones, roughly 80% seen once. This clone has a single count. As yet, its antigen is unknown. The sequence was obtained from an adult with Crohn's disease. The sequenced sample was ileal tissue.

In DNA, the CDR3 is TGTGCCAGCAGCGTAGAGGCGGGAGGGCCCTACGAGCAGTACTTC. It translates to CASSVEAGGPYEQYF. The chain links TRBV9 to TRBJ2-7; 9 bases align to TRBD2. This CDR3 has 15 amino acids. The V and J ends lost 0 bases and 2 bases, in that order; junction bases with no gene match: 3. Per the germline V gene, CDR1 is SGDLS and CDR2 is YYNGEE.